This paragraph covers one TCR beta chain sequence. What it binds is unknown. TCRdb re-analysed the 5' RACE reads in MiXCR, keeping a single row per CDR3 protein. The data hold about 430,000 distinct CDR3 sequences, with around 17% observed a single time. The CDR3 totals 14 residues. From germline, CDR1 is SEHNR and CDR2 FQNEAQ (reference sequence). V lost 7 bases and J 0 bases, leaving 12 bases between the germline ends. This specimen comes from a study of T-cell memory formation after mild COVID-19. The study's findings and limits: Contracting CD4+ clones were located mainly in CM and EM, and CD8+ clones in EMRA.

This clonotype was sampled from a man younger than 35 who had mild COVID-19 (a few samples of this study predate the infection). Cell type and time point are not known. The sequenced sample consisted of PBMCs or a T cell subset sorted from them (not recorded which). The chain recombines TRBV7-9 with TRBJ1-1; D might be TRBD1 (6 bases). CDR3 protein: CASILGGVNTEAFF. The CDR3 DNA follows: TGTGCCAGCATCCTAGGGGGGGTGAACACTGAAGCTTTCTTT.